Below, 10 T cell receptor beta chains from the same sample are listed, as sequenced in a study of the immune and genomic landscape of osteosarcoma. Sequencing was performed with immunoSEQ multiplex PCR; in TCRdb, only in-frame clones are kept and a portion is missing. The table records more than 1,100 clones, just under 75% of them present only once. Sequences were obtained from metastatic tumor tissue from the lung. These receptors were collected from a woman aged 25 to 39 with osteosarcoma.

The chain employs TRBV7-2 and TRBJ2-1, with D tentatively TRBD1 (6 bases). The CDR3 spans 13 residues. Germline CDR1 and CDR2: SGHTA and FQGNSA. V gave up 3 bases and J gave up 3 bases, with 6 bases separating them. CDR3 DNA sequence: TGTGCCAGCAGCTTGACAGGCTACAATGAGCAGTTCTTC. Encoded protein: CASSLTGYNEQFF.

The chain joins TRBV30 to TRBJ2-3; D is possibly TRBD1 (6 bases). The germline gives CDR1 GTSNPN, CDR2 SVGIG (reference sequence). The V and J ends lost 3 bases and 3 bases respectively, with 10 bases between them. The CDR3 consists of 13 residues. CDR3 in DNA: TGTGCCTGGAGCAGGGGAGAGACAGATACGCAGTATTTT. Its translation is CAWSRGETDTQYF. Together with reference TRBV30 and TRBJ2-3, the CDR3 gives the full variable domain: SQTIHQWPATLVQPVGSPLSLECTVEGTSNPNLYWYRQAAGRGLQLLFYSVGIGQISSEVPQNLSASRPQDRQFILSSKKLLLSDSGFYLCAWSRGETDTQYFGPGTRLTVL.

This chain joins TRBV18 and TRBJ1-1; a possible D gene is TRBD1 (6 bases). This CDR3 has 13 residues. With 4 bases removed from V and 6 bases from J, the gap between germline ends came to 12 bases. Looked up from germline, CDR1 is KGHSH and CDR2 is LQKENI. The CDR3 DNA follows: TGTGCCAGCTCACGTAACAGGGAGGCTGAAGCTTTCTTT. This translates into CASSRNREAEAFF.

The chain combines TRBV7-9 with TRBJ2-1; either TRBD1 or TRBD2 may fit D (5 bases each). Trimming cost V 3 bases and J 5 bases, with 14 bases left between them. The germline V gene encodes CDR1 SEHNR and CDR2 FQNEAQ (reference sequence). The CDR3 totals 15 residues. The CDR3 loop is CASSFLGTDNNEQFF. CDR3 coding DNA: TGTGCCAGCAGCTTTTTAGGGACCGATAACAATGAGCAGTTCTTC.

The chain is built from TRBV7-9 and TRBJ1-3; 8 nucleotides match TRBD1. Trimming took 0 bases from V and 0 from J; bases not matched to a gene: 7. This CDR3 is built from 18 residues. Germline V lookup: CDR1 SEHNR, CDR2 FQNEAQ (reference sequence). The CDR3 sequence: CASSLARGQAISGNTIYF. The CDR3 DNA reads TGTGCCAGCAGCTTAGCGAGGGGACAGGCGATCTCTGGAAACACCATATATTTT.

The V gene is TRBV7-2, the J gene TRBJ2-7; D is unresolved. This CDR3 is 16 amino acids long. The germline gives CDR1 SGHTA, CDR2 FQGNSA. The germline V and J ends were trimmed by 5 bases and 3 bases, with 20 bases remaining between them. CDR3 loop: CASSLRTFISYYEQYF. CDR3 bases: TGTGCCAGCAGCCTCAGAACCTTTATCTCATACTACGAGCAGTACTTC.

The CDR3, as DNA: TGCGCCAGCAGCCAGGGGGACTCGGGACAGCACTATGGCTACACCTTC. Its translation is CASSQGDSGQHYGYTF. The chain has TRBV4-1 and TRBJ1-2, with 7 bases fitting TRBD1. The trim removed 3 bases at V and 3 bases at J, leaving 10 bases unmatched. The CDR3 spans 16 residues. Looked up from germline, CDR1 is MGHRA and CDR2 is YSYEKL.

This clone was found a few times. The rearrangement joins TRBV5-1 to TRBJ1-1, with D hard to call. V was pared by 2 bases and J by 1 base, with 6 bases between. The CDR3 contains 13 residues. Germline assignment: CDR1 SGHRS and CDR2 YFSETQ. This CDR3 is CASSFRGNTEAFF. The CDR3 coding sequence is TGCGCCAGCAGCTTCCGCGGGAACACTGAAGCTTTCTTT.

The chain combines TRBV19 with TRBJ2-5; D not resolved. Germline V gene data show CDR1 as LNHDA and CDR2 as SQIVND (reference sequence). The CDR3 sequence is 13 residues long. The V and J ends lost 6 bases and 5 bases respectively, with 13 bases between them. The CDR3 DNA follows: TGTGCCAGTAGCCCCCTCTTAGTGGAGACCCAGTACTTC. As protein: CASSPLLVETQYF. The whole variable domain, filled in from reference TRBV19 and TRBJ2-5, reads DGGITQSPKYLFRKEGQNVTLSCEQNLNHDAMYWYRQDPGQGLRLIYYSQIVNDFQKGDIAEGYSVSREKKESFPLTVTSAQKNPTAFYLCASSPLLVETQYFGPGTRLLVL.

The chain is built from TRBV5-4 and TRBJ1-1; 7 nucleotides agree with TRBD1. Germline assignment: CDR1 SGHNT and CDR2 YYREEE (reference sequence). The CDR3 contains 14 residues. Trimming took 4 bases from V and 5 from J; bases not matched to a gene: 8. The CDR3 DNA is TGTGCCAGCAGCCCGGACAGGATGGGGACTGAAGCTTTCTTT. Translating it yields CASSPDRMGTEAFF.